This T cell receptor beta chain originates from a study of CD8 T cells in ankylosing spondylitis. Study findings and constraints: CD8+ disease-linked clones were present at relatively low frequencies in blood. Disease-linked clones reportedly showed significant enrichment in matched ankylosing spondylitis synovial fluid. Both synovial fluid and blood in reactive arthritis had previously been reported to carry some motif variants.

In its sample, this clonotype was seen many times. Its matching antigen is unknown. Libraries of TCR beta came from quantitative 5'-RACE with molecular barcodes. TCRdb called the 5' RACE reads again in MiXCR, with one record for every CDR3 protein. Altogether around 27,000 distinct CDR3 sequences are present, 2.5% to 3% being singletons, with the ten largest covering 7.7%. The CDR3 length is 17 residues. V shed 3 bases and J shed 0 bases, with 17 bases lying between them. Germline V gene sequence: CDR1 SGDLS, CDR2 YYNGEE. V is TRBV9 and J is TRBJ2-3; perhaps TRBD2 as D (5 bases). The receptor was isolated from a female donor with ankylosing spondylitis or in good health (not recorded which). The sample comprised blood, either unsorted or a sorted T cell fraction (not recorded which). CDR3 in amino acids: CASSAAVKTGSTDTQYF. CDR3 nucleotides: TGTGCCAGCAGCGCGGCTGTTAAGACGGGAAGCACAGATACGCAGTATTTT.